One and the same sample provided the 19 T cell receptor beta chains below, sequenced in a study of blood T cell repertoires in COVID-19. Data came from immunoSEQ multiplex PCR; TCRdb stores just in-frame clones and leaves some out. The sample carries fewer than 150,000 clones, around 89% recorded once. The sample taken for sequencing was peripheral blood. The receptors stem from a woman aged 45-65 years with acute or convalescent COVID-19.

The CDR3, as DNA: TGCGCCAGCAGCGACAGGGAGAGGTCACCCCTCCACTTT. Translation: CASSDRERSPLHF. The chain recombines TRBV5-1 with TRBJ1-6; TRBD1 matches 7 bases. V shed 4 bases and J 10 bases; nucleotides not matched to a gene: 5. The germline CDR1 and CDR2 sequences are SGHRS and YFSETQ. The CDR3 has 13 residues.

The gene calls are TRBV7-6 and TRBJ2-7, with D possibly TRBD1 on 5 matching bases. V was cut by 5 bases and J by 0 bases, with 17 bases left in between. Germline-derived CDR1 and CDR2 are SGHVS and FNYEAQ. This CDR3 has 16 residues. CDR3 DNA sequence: TGTGCCAGCAGCCCCCGGTACAGGAACTACTCCTACGAGCAGTACTTC. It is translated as CASSPRYRNYSYEQYF.

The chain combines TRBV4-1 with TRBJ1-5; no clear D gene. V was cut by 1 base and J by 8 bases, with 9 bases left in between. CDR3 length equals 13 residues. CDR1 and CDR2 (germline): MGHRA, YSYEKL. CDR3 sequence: CASSQVIQEPQHF. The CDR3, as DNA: TGCGCCAGCAGCCAAGTGATCCAGGAGCCCCAGCATTTT.

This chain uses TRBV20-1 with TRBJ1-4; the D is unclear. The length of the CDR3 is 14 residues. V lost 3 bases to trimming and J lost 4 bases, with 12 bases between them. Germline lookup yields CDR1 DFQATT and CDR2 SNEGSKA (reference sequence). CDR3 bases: TGCAGTGCTAGTACCTACAGTAATAATGAAAAACTGTTTTTT. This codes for CSASTYSNNEKLFF.

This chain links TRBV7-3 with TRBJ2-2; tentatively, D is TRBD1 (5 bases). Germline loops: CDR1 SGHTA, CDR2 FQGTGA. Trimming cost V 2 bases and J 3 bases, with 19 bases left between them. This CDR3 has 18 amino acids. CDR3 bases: TGTGCCAGCAGCTTATACCCCCCCAGCAGGGTGGACACCGGGGAGCTGTTTTTT. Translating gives CASSLYPPSRVDTGELFF.

CDR3 in DNA: TGTGCCAGCAGCCCGGGTCTCAGCTCCTACGAGCAGTACTTC. Translated, it gives CASSPGLSSYEQYF. The chain links TRBV11-2 to TRBJ2-7; D uncertain. Germline CDR1 and CDR2: SGHAT and FQNNGV. CDR3 size: 14 residues. Trimming pared 5 bases from V and 0 bases from J, leaving 11 bases between.

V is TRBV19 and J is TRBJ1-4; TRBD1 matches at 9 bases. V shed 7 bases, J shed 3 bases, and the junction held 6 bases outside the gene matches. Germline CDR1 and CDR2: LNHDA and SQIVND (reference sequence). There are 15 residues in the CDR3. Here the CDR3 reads CASTRTGASNEKLFF. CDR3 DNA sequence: TGTGCCAGTACTAGGACAGGGGCGTCTAATGAAAAACTGTTTTTT.

The CDR3 DNA follows: TGTGCCAGCAAAGCGGGAGGGCCTCCGTCTACAGATACGCAGTATTTT. Protein: CASKAGGPPSTDTQYF. The V gene is TRBV5-4, the J gene TRBJ2-3, with TRBD2 matching 10 bases. CDR1 is SGHNT, CDR2 YYREEE, per germline (reference sequence). CDR3 length: 16 amino acids. J lost 3 bases, V lost 6 bases, and 10 bases had no gene match.

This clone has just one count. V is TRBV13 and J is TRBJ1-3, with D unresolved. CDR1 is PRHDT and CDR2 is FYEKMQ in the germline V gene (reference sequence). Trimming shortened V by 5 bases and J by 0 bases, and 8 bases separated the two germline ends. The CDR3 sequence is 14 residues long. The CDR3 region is CASSGQISGNTIYF. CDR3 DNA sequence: TGTGCCAGCAGCGGCCAGATCTCTGGAAACACCATATATTTT.

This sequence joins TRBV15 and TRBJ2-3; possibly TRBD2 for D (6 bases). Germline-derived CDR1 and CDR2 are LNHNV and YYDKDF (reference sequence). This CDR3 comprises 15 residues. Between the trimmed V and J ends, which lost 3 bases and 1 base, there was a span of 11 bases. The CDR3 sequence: CATSSGDWGTDTQYF. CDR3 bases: TGTGCCACCAGCAGTGGGGACTGGGGCACAGATACGCAGTATTTT.

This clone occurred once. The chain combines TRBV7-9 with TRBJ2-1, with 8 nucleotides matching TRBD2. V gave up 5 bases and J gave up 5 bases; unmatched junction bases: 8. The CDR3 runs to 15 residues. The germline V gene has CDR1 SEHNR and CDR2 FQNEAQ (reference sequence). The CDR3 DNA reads TGTGCCAGCAGCCCCGGGACTAGAAGCAACAATGAGCAGTTCTTC. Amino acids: CASSPGTRSNNEQFF.

The CDR3 here is CASSLGDRVQETQYF. As DNA, the CDR3 is TGTGCCAGCAGTTTAGGGGACAGGGTCCAAGAGACCCAGTACTTC. The V and J genes are TRBV28 and TRBJ2-5; 9 bases are a match to TRBD1. The CDR3 consists of 15 residues. Germline V lookup: CDR1 MDHEN, CDR2 SYDVKM. The J segment lost 1 base and the V segment lost 2 bases, leaving 2 bases of the junction unmatched. Based on the CDR3 plus reference TRBV28 and TRBJ2-5, the full variable domain is DVKVTQSSRYLVKRTGEKVFLECVQDMDHENMFWYRQDPGLGLRLIYFSYDVKMKEKGDIPEGYSVSREKKERFSLILESASTNQTSMYLCASSLGDRVQETQYFGPGTRLLVL.

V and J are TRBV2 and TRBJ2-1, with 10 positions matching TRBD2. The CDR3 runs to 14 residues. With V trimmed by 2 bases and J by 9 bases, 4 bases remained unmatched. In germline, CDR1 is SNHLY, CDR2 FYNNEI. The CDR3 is CASSESAGGAEQFF. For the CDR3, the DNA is TGTGCCAGCAGTGAATCAGCGGGGGGGGCTGAGCAGTTCTTC.

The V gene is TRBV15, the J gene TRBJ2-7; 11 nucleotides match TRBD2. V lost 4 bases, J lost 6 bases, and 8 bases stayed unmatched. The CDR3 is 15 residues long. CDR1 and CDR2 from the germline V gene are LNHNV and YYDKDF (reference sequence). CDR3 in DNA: TGTGCCACCAGCATAAGGCTAGCGGGGGGTTTCGAGCAGTACTTC. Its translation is CATSIRLAGGFEQYF.

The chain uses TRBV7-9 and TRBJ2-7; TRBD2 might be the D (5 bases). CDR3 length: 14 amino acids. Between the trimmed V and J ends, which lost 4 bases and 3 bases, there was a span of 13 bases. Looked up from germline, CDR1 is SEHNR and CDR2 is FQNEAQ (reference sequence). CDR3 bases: TGTGCCAGCAGCTCACGAGGGAACCACTACGAGCAGTACTTC. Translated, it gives CASSSRGNHYEQYF.

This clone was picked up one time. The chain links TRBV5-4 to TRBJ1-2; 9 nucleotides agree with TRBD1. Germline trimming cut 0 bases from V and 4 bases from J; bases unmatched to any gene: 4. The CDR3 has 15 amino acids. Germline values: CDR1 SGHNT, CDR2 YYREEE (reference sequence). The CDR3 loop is CASSLGDREPYGYTF. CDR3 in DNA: TGTGCCAGCAGCTTGGGGGACAGGGAACCCTATGGCTACACCTTC.

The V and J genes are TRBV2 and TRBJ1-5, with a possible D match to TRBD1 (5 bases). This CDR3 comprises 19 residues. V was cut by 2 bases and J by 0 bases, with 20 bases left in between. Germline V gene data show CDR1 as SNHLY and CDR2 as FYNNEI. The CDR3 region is CASSERGAGGYYSNQPQHF. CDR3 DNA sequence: TGTGCCAGCAGTGAACGAGGGGCTGGGGGGTACTATAGCAATCAGCCCCAGCATTTT.

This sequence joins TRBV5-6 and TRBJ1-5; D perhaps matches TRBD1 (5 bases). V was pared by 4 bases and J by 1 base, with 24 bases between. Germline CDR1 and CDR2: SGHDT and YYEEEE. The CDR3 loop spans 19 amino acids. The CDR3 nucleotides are TGTGCCAGCAGCCCAGGGCCGGGCAGGTACTCCGAGAGCAATCAGCCCCAGCATTTT. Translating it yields CASSPGPGRYSESNQPQHF.

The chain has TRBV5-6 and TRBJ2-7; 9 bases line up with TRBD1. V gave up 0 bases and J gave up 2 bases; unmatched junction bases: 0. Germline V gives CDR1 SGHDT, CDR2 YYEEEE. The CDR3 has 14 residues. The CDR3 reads CASSLGTGAYEQYF. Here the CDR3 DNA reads TGTGCCAGCAGCTTGGGGACAGGGGCCTACGAGCAGTACTTC.